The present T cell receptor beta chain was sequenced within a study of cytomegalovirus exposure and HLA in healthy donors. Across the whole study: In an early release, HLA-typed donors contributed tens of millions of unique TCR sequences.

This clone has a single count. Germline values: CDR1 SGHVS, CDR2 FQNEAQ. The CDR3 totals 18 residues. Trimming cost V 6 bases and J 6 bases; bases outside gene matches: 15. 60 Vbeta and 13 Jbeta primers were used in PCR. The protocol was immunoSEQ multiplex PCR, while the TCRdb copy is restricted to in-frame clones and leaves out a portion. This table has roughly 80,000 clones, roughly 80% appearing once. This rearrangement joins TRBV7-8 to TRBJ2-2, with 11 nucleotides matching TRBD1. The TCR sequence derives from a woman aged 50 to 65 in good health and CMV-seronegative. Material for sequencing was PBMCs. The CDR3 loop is CASSLSPQDRGRSGELFF. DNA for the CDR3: TGTGCCAGCAGTCTATCCCCGCAGGACAGGGGGCGTTCCGGGGAGCTGTTTTTT.